The 2 T cell receptor beta chains below all came from one sample that was sequenced in a study of persistence of HIV-infected CD4 T cells. Nonspecific anti-CD3/anti-CD28 bead stimulation represents the broad CD4+ T cell repertoire. CD4+ T cells upregulating both CD40 ligand and CD69 were sorted as responding cells. Sequencing used immunoSEQ version 4 in survey mode. Sequencing was performed with immunoSEQ multiplex PCR; in TCRdb, only in-frame clones are kept and a portion is missing. The top ten clones hold approximately 3.2% of a sample with about 46,000 clones, about nine tenths of them seen once. Their specific antigens are unknown. The specimen was CD4+ T cells sorted from PBMCs after approximately 19-hour stimulation, collected from a patient who received antiretroviral therapy. All receptors derive from an adult woman with HIV who was CMV-seropositive.

The CDR3 DNA reads TGTGCCAGCAGAGGGAAAGGGGGCCCCCAAGAGACCCAGTACTTC. Protein: CASRGKGGPQETQYF. The chain links TRBV7-2 to TRBJ2-5; 7 bases map to TRBD1. The germline gives CDR1 SGHTA, CDR2 FQGNSA. Trimming at V came to 6 bases and at J to 1 base, leaving 8 bases not matched to a gene. The CDR3 runs 15 residues. The variable domain in full, with the rest retrieved from reference TRBV7-2 and TRBJ2-5, is GAGVSQSPSNKVTEKGKDVELRCDPISGHTALYWYRQSLGQGLEFLIYFQGNSAPDKSGLPSDRFSAERTGGSVSTLTIQRTQQEDSAVYLCASRGKGGPQETQYFGPGTRLLVL.

CDR3 sequence reads: CASQPAGYSNQPQHF. In nucleotides, the CDR3 is TGTGCCAGTCAACCGGCAGGGTATAGCAATCAGCCCCAGCATTTT. The chain has TRBV19 and TRBJ1-5; a weak D match, TRBD1 (5 bases). Per the germline V gene, CDR1 is LNHDA and CDR2 is SQIVND (reference sequence). Between the trimmed V and J ends, which lost 8 bases and 0 bases, there was a span of 14 bases. The CDR3 covers 15 residues.